Each of the 8 T cell receptor beta chains below was sequenced from the same sample in a study of identical twins. Using its own MiXCR run on the 5' RACE reads, TCRdb lists one record per CDR3 protein. In the table there are 430,000 or so distinct CDR3 sequences, 24% of which are singletons. These data are also associated with another study on T cells expressing NK-cell markers.

Sequencing used CD4+ T cells sorted from blood. The receptors here all came from a woman under 30 in good health.

This clonotype came up a few times. J is TRBJ2-3 and V is TRBV5-1, with 10 bases lining up with TRBD1. The CDR3 sequence is 15 residues long. The V and J ends lost 4 bases and 4 bases, in that order; junction bases with no gene match: 6. Germline V gives CDR1 SGHRS, CDR2 YFSETQ. The DNA for the CDR3 is TGCGCCAGCAGCGCAGGGACAGGGGTAGCAGATACGCAGTATTTT. Its translation is CASSAGTGVADTQYF.

This chain links TRBV10-3 with TRBJ1-1; tentatively, D is TRBD1 (6 bases). The V gene's germline CDR1 is ENHRY and CDR2 SYGVKD. With 5 bases removed from V and 10 bases from J, the gap between germline ends came to 14 bases. The length of the CDR3 is 12 residues. The CDR3 coding sequence is TGTGCCATCAGTCTGTTGAGGGGGGTAGCTTTCTTT. As protein: CAISLLRGVAFF.

This clonotype showed up just a few times. The rearrangement uses TRBV7-8 and TRBJ1-1; 8 bases match TRBD1. Germline V gives CDR1 SGHVS, CDR2 FQNEAQ. Trimming removed 5 bases from V and 1 base from J; junction bases left unmatched: 6. This CDR3 contains 15 residues. CDR3 region: CASSLGQGQNTEAFF. The CDR3 coding sequence is TGTGCCAGCAGCCTAGGACAGGGCCAGAACACTGAAGCTTTCTTT.

The genes are TRBV11-3 and TRBJ2-7, with D hard to call. Trimming stripped 5 bases from V and 6 bases from J, with 14 bases between. The V gene's germline CDR1 is SGHNT and CDR2 YENEEA. CDR3 length: 13 amino acids. CDR3 amino acids: CASSPQTSGEQYF. The CDR3 DNA sequence: TGTGCCAGCAGCCCCCAAACGTCGGGCGAGCAGTACTTC.

The gene calls are TRBV5-6 and TRBJ1-1; D perhaps matches TRBD1 (5 bases). With 2 bases removed from V and 4 bases from J, the gap between germline ends came to 9 bases. The length of the CDR3 is 13 residues. Germline lookup yields CDR1 SGHDT and CDR2 YYEEEE. The CDR3 loop reads CASSFHGGTEAFF. The CDR3 DNA is TGTGCCAGCAGCTTTCACGGGGGCACTGAAGCTTTCTTT.

This chain connects TRBV5-1 to TRBJ2-5, with D possibly TRBD2 on 6 matching bases. V was cut by 2 bases and J by 4 bases, with 15 bases left in between. Per germline, CDR1 SGHRS and CDR2 YFSETQ. This CDR3 is 15 amino acids long. The CDR3 sequence is CASSFMTGVGETQYF. The CDR3, as DNA: TGCGCCAGCAGCTTCATGACGGGGGTAGGAGAGACCCAGTACTTC.

This clonotype was detected only a few times. This chain links TRBV27 with TRBJ2-5, with D perhaps TRBD2 (5 bases). CDR3 length: 14 residues. V dropped 3 bases and J dropped 1 base, with 9 bases sitting between them. CDR1 is MNHEY and CDR2 is SMNVEV in the germline V gene (reference sequence). DNA for the CDR3: TGTGCCAGCAGTTTGGTCCGGGGCCAAGAGACCCAGTACTTC. Protein product: CASSLVRGQETQYF.

The CDR3 sequence is CATSIGQGNYGYTF. CDR3 bases: TGTGCCACCAGCATCGGACAGGGGAACTATGGCTACACCTTC. The rearrangement links TRBV15 to TRBJ1-2, with 9 bases matching TRBD1. The CDR3 runs to 14 residues. Germline lookup yields CDR1 LNHNV and CDR2 YYDKDF (reference sequence). J gave up 2 bases and V 4 bases, and 2 bases lay outside the gene matches.